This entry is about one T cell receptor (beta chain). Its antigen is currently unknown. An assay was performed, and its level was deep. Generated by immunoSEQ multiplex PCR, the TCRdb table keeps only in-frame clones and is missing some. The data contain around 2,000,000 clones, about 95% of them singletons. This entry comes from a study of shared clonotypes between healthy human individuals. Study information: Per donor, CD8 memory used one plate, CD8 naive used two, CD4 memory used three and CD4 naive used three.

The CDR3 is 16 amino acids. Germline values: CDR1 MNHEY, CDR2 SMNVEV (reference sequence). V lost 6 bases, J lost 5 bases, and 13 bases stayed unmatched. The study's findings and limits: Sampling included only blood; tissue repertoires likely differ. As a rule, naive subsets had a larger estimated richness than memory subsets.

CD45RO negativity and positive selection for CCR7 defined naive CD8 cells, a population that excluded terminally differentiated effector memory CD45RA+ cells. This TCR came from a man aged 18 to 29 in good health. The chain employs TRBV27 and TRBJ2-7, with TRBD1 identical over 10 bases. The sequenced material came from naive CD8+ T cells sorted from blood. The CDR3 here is CASSLSPGQGSNEQYF. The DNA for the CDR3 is TGTGCCAGCAGCCTAAGTCCGGGACAGGGGTCAAACGAGCAGTACTTC.